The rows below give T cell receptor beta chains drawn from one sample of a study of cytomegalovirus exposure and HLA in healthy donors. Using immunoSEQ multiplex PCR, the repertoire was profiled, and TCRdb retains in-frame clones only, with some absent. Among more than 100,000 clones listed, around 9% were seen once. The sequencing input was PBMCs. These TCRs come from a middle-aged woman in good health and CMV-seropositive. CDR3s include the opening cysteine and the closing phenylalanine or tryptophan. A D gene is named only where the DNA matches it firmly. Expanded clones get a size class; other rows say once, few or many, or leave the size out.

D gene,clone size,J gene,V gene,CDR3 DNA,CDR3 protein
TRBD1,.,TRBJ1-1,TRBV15,TGTGCCACCAGCAGAGATGGAGGGGACAGGGGTTTCCCTGAAGCTTTCTTT,CATSRDGGDRGFPEAFF
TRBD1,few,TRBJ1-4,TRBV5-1,TGCGCCAGCAGCCCCCAACAGGGGGAGTGGGAAAAACTGTTTTTT,CASSPQQGEWEKLFF
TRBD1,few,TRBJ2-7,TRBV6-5,TGTGCCAGCAGGGGACCGGGACAGGGCTACGAGCAGTACTTC,CASRGPGQGYEQYF
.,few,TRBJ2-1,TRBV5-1,TGCGCCAGCAGCTTGACTGTCTCCTACAATGAGCAGTTCTTC,CASSLTVSYNEQFF
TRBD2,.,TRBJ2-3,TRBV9,TGTGCCAGCAGCGTAGCTAAGCGGGGGGGCACAGATACGCAGTATTTT,CASSVAKRGGTDTQYF
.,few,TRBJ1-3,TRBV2,TGTGCCAGCAGTGGGGACTCAGACTCTGGAAACACCATATATTTT,CASSGDSDSGNTIYF
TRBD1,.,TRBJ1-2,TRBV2,TGTGCCAGACCACAGGGGGCCTTTTATGGCTACACCTTC,CARPQGAFYGYTF
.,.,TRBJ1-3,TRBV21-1,TGTGCCAGCAGCAAGTCCGGGACAATTGGAAACACCATATATTTT,CASSKSGTIGNTIYF
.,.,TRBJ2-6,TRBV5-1,TGCGCCAGCACCCTGACCCCCGGGATTTCTGGGGCCAACGTCCTGACTTTC,CASTLTPGISGANVLTF
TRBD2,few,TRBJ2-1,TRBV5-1,TGCGCCAGCAGCTTAGCGGGGGGGACGTACAATGAGCAGTTCTTC,CASSLAGGTYNEQFF
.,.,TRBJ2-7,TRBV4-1,TGCGCCAGCAGCGCCCGGGATCGCACGTACGAGCAGTACTTC,CASSARDRTYEQYF
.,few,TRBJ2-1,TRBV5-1,TGCGCCAGCAGCCCCCTGTGGGCTGCGAGCTCCTACAATGAGCAGTTCTTC,CASSPLWAASSYNEQFF
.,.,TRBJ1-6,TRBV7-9,TGTGCCAGCAGCTTAGAGAGTAGTTGGGAAGGGGGTGACTCACCCCTCCACTTT,CASSLESSWEGGDSPLHF
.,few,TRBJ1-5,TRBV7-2,TGTGCCAGCAGCTTACGGGGGGGCGGCAATCAGCCCCAGCATTTT,CASSLRGGGNQPQHF
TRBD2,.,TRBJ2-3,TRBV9,TGTGCCAGCAGCGTTCTTAGCGGGGGAGCTAGCACAGATACGCAGTATTTT,CASSVLSGGASTDTQYF
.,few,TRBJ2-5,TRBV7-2,TGTGCCAGCAGCGTAAGACAGGGGAGGGAAGAGACCCAGTACTTC,CASSVRQGREETQYF
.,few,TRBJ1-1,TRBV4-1,TGCGCCAGCAGCCAAGATAGAAGGGGAAACACTGAAGCTTTCTTT,CASSQDRRGNTEAFF
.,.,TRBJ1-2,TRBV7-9,TGTGCCAGCAGCGAGGGACAAGCTGGGGGCTACACCTTC,CASSEGQAGGYTF
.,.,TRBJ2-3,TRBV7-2,TGTGCCAGCAGCCCCACCCAGTCGATGACGCAGTATTTT,CASSPTQSMTQYF
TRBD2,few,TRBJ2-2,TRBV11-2,TGTGCCAGCAGCTTATTAGCGGGGGGTCTTAACACCGGGGAGCTGTTTTTT,CASSLLAGGLNTGELFF
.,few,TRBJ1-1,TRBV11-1,TGTGCCAGCAGCTCAGGGCAGGGCGCTGAAGCTTTCTTT,CASSSGQGAEAFF
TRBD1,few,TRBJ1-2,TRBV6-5,TGTGCCAGCAGTACGGTGGCAGGGGGTGGCTACACCTTC,CASSTVAGGGYTF
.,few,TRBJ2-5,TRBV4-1,TGCGCCAGCAGCCAAGGCCGACAGGTCATCGAGACCCAGTACTTC,CASSQGRQVIETQYF
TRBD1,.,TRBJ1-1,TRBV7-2,TGTGCCAGCAGCCGGACAGGGGGGGGTACTGAAGCTTTCTTT,CASSRTGGGTEAFF
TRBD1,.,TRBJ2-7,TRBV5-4,TGTGCCAGCAGCCCCGGGACAGGGGCGTCCTACGAGCAGTACTTC,CASSPGTGASYEQYF
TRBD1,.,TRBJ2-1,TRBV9,TGTGCCAGCAGCGTAGCAGGACAGGGGTATGAGCAGTTCTTC,CASSVAGQGYEQFF
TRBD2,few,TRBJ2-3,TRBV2,TGTGCCAGCAGTGCGAGCGGGGGGCCCTCTGGTGATACGCAGTATTTT,CASSASGGPSGDTQYF
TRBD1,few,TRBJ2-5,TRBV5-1,TGCGCCAGCAGCTGGGCCGGGACAGGGGGAGAGACCCAGTACTTC,CASSWAGTGGETQYF
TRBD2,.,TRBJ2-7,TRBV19,TGTGCCAGTAGTATAAGCGGGACTAGCGCCTTCTACGAGCAGTACTTC,CASSISGTSAFYEQYF
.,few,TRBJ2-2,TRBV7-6,TGTGCCAGCAGCTTAGTAGGGGCCCTGAACACCGGGGAGCTGTTTTTT,CASSLVGALNTGELFF
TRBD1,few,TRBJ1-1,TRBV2,TGTGCCAGCAGAGGACCAACGGGACAGAGACTTCTAACTGGCACTGAAGCTTTCTTT,CASRGPTGQRLLTGTEAFF
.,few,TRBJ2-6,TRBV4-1,TGCGCCAGCAGCCAAGCGCAGGATCTCACTGGGGCCAACGTCCTGACTTTC,CASSQAQDLTGANVLTF
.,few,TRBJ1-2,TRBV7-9,TGTGCCAGCAGCTTAGCGACAGAGAATGGCTACACCTTC,CASSLATENGYTF
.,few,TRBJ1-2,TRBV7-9,TGTGCCAGCAGTCTTCAAGACAATCTCTATGGCTACACCTTC,CASSLQDNLYGYTF
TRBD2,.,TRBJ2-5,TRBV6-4,TGTGCCAGCAGTGAGACTAGCGGAACCCTTCAAGAGACCCAGTACTTC,CASSETSGTLQETQYF
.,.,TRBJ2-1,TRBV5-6,TGTGCCAGCAGCTCCCGAACAAAGTACAATGAGCAGTTCTTC,CASSSRTKYNEQFF
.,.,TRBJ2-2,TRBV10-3,TGTGCCATCAGTGAACGACTTATCACCGGGGAGCTGTTTTTT,CAISERLITGELFF
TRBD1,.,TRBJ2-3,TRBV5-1,TGCGCCAGCAGCTTGGACAGGGGCCCGGGCACAGATACGCAGTATTTT,CASSLDRGPGTDTQYF
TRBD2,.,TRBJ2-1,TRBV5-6,TGTGCCAGCAGCTTGTTAGGGCTCGCGGGGGAGGATGAGCAGTTCTTC,CASSLLGLAGEDEQFF
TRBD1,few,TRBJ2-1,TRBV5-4,TGTGCCAGCAGAACGGACAGGGGGCTGTACAATGAGCAGTTCTTC,CASRTDRGLYNEQFF
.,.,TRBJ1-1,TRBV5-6,TGTGCCAGCAGCTTGGCGGGGTTGGGCACTGAAGCTTTCTTT,CASSLAGLGTEAFF
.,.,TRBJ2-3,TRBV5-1,TGCGCCAGCAGCTTGGCTTTTGTAGATACGCAGTATTTT,CASSLAFVDTQYF
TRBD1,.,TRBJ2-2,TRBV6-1,TGTGCCAGCAGCTTGAGGACAGGGGAGGGGGAGCTGTTTTTT,CASSLRTGEGELFF
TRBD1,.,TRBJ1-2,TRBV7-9,TGTGCCAGCAGCTCCCCCTCGGGACAGATATCTAACTATGGCTACACCTTC,CASSSPSGQISNYGYTF
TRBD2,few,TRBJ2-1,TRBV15,TGTGCCACCAGCAGAGGGATAAAGAGCGGGGGGGCTAATGAGCAGTTCTTC,CATSRGIKSGGANEQFF
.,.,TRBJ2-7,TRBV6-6,TGTGCCAGCAGATATAGTGCATCCTACGAGCAGTACTTC,CASRYSASYEQYF
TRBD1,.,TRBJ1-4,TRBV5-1,TGCGCCAGCAGGCCAGGGGGAGTCACTAATGAAAAACTGTTTTTT,CASRPGGVTNEKLFF
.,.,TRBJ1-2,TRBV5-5,TGTGCCAGCAGCCTTCTCGGGATAGCAGGTGGCTACACCTTC,CASSLLGIAGGYTF
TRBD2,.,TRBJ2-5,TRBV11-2,TGTGCCAGCAGCTTAGGATCTAGCGGGGCTGAGACCCAGTACTTC,CASSLGSSGAETQYF
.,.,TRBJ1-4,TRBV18,TGTGCCAGCTCACCCGCGAGGGCAACTAATGAAAAACTGTTTTTT,CASSPARATNEKLFF
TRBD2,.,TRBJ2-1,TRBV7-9,TGTGCCAGCAGCTTAGTCCAGCGGGGGGGGTATGAGCAGTTCTTC,CASSLVQRGGYEQFF
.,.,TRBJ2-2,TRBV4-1,TGCGCCAGCAGAGGACTTAACACCGGGGAGCTGTTTTTT,CASRGLNTGELFF
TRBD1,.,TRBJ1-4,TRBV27,TGTGCCAGCAGTTTTGGACAGGCTAATGAAAAACTGTTTTTT,CASSFGQANEKLFF